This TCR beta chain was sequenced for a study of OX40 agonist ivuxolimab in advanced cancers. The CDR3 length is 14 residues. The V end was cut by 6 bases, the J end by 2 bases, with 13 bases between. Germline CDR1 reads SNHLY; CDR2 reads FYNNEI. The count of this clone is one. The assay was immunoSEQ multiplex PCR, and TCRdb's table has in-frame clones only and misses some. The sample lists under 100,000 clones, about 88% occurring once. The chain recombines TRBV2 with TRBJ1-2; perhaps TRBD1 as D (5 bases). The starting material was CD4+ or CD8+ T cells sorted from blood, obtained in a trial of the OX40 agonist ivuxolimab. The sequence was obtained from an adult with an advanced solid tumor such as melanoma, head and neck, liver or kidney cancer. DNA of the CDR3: TGTGCCAGCAGCATCATCCAGGGCAACTATGGCTACACCTTC. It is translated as CASSIIQGNYGYTF.